These 2 T cell receptor beta chains share one sample of origin, sequenced in a study of blood T cell repertoires in COVID-19. The assay was immunoSEQ multiplex PCR, and TCRdb's table has in-frame clones only and misses some. The sample lists 150,000 to 200,000 clones; roughly 86% were seen once. Sequencing was done on a sample of peripheral blood. All receptors derive from a woman in her 30s with active or convalescent COVID-19.

The V gene is TRBV18, the J gene TRBJ2-2, with a possible D match to TRBD2 (6 bases). The V end was cut by 2 bases, the J end by 5 bases, with 9 bases between. The germline CDR1 and CDR2 sequences are KGHSH and LQKENI. This CDR3 region has 14 residues. The CDR3 DNA reads TGTGCCAGCTCACCAACGCGGGAAACCGGGGAGCTGTTTTTT. Translation gives CASSPTRETGELFF.

The J gene is TRBJ2-7, the V gene TRBV5-1; D is perhaps TRBD2 (7 bases). The CDR3 extends over 13 amino acids. V lost 4 bases to trimming and J lost 3 bases, with 11 bases between them. Germline CDR1 SGHRS, CDR2 YFSETQ. In DNA, the CDR3 is TGCGCCAGCAGCCGGAGGGGGGGCTACGAGCAGTACTTC. Amino acid sequence: CASSRRGGYEQYF.